A few counts support the clone carrying this TCR beta chain. The antigen remains undetermined. The data derive from a study of glioma-infiltrating T cells. Study-wide findings and caveats: Non-neoplastic patients had below-expected tissue-blood divergence, while all gliomas exceeded expectation. Only very few CDR3 sequences appeared in both tissue and blood.

TCR alpha and beta CDR3 regions were amplified from RNA using iRepertoire nested multiplex PCR. For one-step reverse transcription and amplification, 100-400 ng of tissue mRNA or PBMC total RNA was used. TCRdb used MiXCR to reprocess the multiplex PCR reads, holding one entry per CDR3 protein. The data contain about 130,000 distinct CDR3 sequences, 24% of them singletons. This CDR3 comprises 15 residues. The V end was cut by 5 bases, the J end by 5 bases, with 18 bases between. The germline V gene encodes CDR1 SEHNR and CDR2 FQNEAQ (reference sequence). The V call is TRBV7-9, the J call TRBJ1-2; D ambiguous. Specimen: glioma tissue, nonneoplastic brain tissue, or PBMCs (not recorded which). The TCR originated in a human donor with low-grade glioma or glioblastoma, undergoing nonglioma brain surgery, or in good health (not recorded which). The CDR3: CASSHDLVTGYGYTF. CDR3 coding DNA: TGTGCCAGCAGCCACGATTTGGTGACCGGATATGGCTACACCTTC.